These T cell receptor beta chains were read from a single sample in a study of blood T cell repertoires in COVID-19. Assay used: immunoSEQ multiplex PCR; TCRdb lists only in-frame clones, some missing. The sample has roughly 100,000 clones; more than 85% are singletons. The sequenced material came from peripheral blood. The origin of the receptors is a man in his fifties or sixties with active or convalescent COVID-19. Both conserved end residues are part of each CDR3.

J gene,V gene,CDR3 protein
TRBJ1-2,TRBV28,CASSYPPSTVHYGYTF
TRBJ1-2,TRBV6-5,CASRPPGGAYGYTF
TRBJ1-5,TRBV10-3,CAISESGTGDGNQPQHF
TRBJ2-3,TRBV18,CASSPQYNTDTQYF
TRBJ2-1,TRBV10-1,CASSNRGLEQFF
TRBJ1-3,TRBV19,CASSGSSGNTIYF
TRBJ2-1,TRBV11-2,CASSLEGGPGSYNEQFF
TRBJ2-5,TRBV10-3,CAISESSETQYF
TRBJ2-1,TRBV20-1,CSASDDRGGIDEQFF
TRBJ2-3,TRBV13,CASSLLASDTQYF
TRBJ1-1,TRBV11-3,CASSLTGGMNTEAFF
TRBJ2-7,TRBV28,CASSAQGWEQYF
TRBJ2-3,TRBV6-5,CASSRTSGDTQYF
TRBJ1-6,TRBV2,CASSEGTGGRSPLHF
TRBJ2-3,TRBV27,CASRRGNTDTQYF
TRBJ1-2,TRBV7-2,CASSHQGAWDGYTF
TRBJ1-1,TRBV10-1,CASSEYQGPSTEAFF
TRBJ1-2,TRBV29-1,CSVGRGTENYGYTF
TRBJ1-1,TRBV25-1,CASSDPGQTNTEAFF
TRBJ1-1,TRBV28,CASLDRYTEAFF
TRBJ1-1,TRBV7-2,CASSPRAAGMNTEAFF
TRBJ1-5,TRBV15,CATSRDPGEPQHF
TRBJ2-2,TRBV19,CASRQGELNTGELFF
TRBJ1-2,TRBV27,CASRRTGGEYGYTF
TRBJ1-5,TRBV12-3/TRBV12-4,CASSLGGGQPQHF
TRBJ1-6,TRBV3-1/TRBV3-2,CASSQAQGANSPLHF
TRBJ2-1,TRBV7-9,CASSSPDREFANEQFF
TRBJ1-5,TRBV19,CASIATGSFNQPQHF
TRBJ1-6,TRBV7-9,CASSYNQANSPLHF
TRBJ1-2,TRBV28,CASSFLGAFDYGYTF